This T cell receptor (beta chain) derives from a study of control samples from healthy donors and cancer patients. Data came from immunoSEQ multiplex PCR; TCRdb stores just in-frame clones and leaves some out. The sample consists of about 89,000 clones, about nine tenths of them appearing once. The ends were cut back, 0 bases at V and 3 bases at J, with 12 bases in the middle. The CDR3 covers 17 residues. The V gene's germline CDR1 is LNHDA and CDR2 SQIVND (reference sequence). The rearrangement uses TRBV19 and TRBJ1-6, with D possibly TRBD1 on 5 matching bases. The sample was blood. The receptor was derived from a man between 25 and 39 years old in good health. CDR3 sequence (DNA): TGTGCCAGTAGTATAGAGGCCCCAGGGCTCTATAATTCACCCCTCCACTTT. Translated: CASSIEAPGLYNSPLHF.